A selection of T cell receptor beta chains follows, all from one sample in a study of OX40 agonist ivuxolimab in advanced cancers. Libraries were prepared by immunoSEQ multiplex PCR; TCRdb keeps only in-frame clonotypes and omits some of them. The table shows tens of thousands of clones, with about 90% occurring only once. The source material was CD4+ or CD8+ T cells sorted from blood, sampled in a trial of the OX40 agonist ivuxolimab. These receptors all come from an adult with an advanced solid tumor such as melanoma, head and neck, liver or kidney cancer. Each CDR3 is given without its conserved first and last residue.

TRBV15	TRBJ2-7	ATSREGPPDYEQY
TRBV6-5	TRBJ2-1	ASGGIDNEQF
TRBV7-9	TRBJ2-3	ASAGGTWTSPTDTQY
TRBV5-1	TRBJ1-2	ASSLVGGADYGYT
TRBV9	TRBJ2-2	ASSVDGISGELF
TRBV5-1	TRBJ2-5	ASSHGAETQY
TRBV6-5	TRBJ2-4	ASSRDTLPQY
TRBV18	TRBJ1-1	ASSPPSGGLNTEAF
TRBV2	TRBJ1-5	ASSEDSPNQPQH
TRBV28	TRBJ2-7	ASSSLPLSGSYEQY
TRBV5-4	TRBJ2-2	ASRGGSNTGELF
TRBV5-1	TRBJ1-1	ASSLAWNTEAF
TRBV7-2	TRBJ1-4	ASSSTGRTNEKLF
TRBV9	TRBJ2-4	ASSVGGTSGPQNIQY
TRBV9	TRBJ2-5	ASSPRLAGAQETQY
TRBV19	TRBJ1-2	ASRIQGIGYGYT
TRBV4-1	TRBJ2-1	ASSQDLPAGGEQF
TRBV6-6	TRBJ2-7	ASSYSRQGSYEQY